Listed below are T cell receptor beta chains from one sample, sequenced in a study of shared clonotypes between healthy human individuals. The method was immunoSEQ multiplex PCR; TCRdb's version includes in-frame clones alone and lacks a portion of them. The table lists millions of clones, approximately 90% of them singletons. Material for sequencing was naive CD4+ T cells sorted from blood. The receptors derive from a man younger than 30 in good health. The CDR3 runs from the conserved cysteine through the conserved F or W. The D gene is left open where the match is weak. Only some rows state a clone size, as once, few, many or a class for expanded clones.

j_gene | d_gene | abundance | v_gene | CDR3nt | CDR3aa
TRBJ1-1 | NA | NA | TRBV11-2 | TGTGCCAGCAGCCTACAGGGTCACACTGAAGCTTTCTTT | CASSLQGHTEAFF
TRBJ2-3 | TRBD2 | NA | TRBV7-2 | TGTGCCATCCCCTCGCGGGGGGCGAGCACAGATACGCAGTATTTT | CAIPSRGASTDTQYF
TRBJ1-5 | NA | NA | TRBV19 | TGTGCCGTACAGGGAGGCAATCAGCCCCAGCATTTT | CAVQGGNQPQHF
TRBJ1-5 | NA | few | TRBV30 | TGTGCCTGGAGTGTGGGGCGATCCAATCAGCCCCAGCATTTT | CAWSVGRSNQPQHF
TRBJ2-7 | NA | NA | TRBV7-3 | TGTGCCAGCAGCTTAAGGGCAGGGAGCTCCTACGAGCAGTACTTC | CASSLRAGSSYEQYF
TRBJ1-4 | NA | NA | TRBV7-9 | TGTGCCAGCAGCCGAAGTCCCGGGACAGAAAAACTGTTTTTT | CASSRSPGTEKLFF
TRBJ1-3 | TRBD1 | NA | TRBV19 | TGTGCCAGTGGCTCAGGGGGGACTGGAAACACCATATATTTT | CASGSGGTGNTIYF
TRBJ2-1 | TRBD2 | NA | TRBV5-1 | TGCGCCAGCAGCTTGGGAGGGACTACATCCTACAATGAGCAGTTCTTC | CASSLGGTTSYNEQFF
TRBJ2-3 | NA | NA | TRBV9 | TGTGCCAGCAGCAAGGACGGGTATACGCAGTATTTT | CASSKDGYTQYF
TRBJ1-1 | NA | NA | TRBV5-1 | TGCGCCAGCAGCCTGGGGGACAAGATGAACACTGAAGCTTTCTTT | CASSLGDKMNTEAFF
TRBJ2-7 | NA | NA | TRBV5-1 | TGCGCCAGCAGCCCTGGGGGGAGCTCCTACGAGCAGTACTTC | CASSPGGSSYEQYF
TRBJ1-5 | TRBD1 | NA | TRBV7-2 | TGTGCCAGCAGCCCCGACAGGGGTAATCAGCCCCAGCATTTT | CASSPDRGNQPQHF
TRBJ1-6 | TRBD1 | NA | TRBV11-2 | TGTGCCAGCTCCGGGCTACAGGGGGCCAGGAATTCACCCCTCCACTTT | CASSGLQGARNSPLHF
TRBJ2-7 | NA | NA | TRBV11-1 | TGTGCCAGCAGCTTAAGCAGGGTTGCCACCTACGAGCAGTACTTC | CASSLSRVATYEQYF
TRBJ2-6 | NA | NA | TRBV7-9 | TGTGCCAGCTATAGGGACGGAACTGGGGCCAACGTCCTGACTTTC | CASYRDGTGANVLTF
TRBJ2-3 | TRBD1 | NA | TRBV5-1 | TGCGCCAGCAGCCTGGGACAGTCTCCACTAGATACGCAGTATTTT | CASSLGQSPLDTQYF
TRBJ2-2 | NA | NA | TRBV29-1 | TGCAGCTCGAAGCAGAACACCGGGGAGCCGTTTTTT | CSSKQNTGEPFF
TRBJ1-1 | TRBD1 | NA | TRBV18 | TGTGCCAGCTCACAGGGGGCGTCGGGGAACACTGAAGCTTTCTTT | CASSQGASGNTEAFF
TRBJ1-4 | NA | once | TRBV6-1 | TGTGCCAGCAGGGCGTTGAGGGGGAATGAAAAACTGTTTTTT | CASRALRGNEKLFF
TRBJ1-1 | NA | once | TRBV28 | TGTGCCAGCAGTCCCCACTCAGGAACTGAAGCTTTCTTT | CASSPHSGTEAFF
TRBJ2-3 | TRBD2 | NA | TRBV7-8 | TGTGCCAGCAGCTTAGCTCCGGGACTAGCGGGAGGGTTAGATACGCAGTATTTT | CASSLAPGLAGGLDTQYF
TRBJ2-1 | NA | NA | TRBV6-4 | TGTGCCAGCAGTGACCAAGGGGGAGGGACAAATGAGCAGTTCTTC | CASSDQGGGTNEQFF
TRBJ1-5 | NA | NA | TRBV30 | TGTGCCTCCCGGACCGGGACCCAGCCCCAGCATTTT | CASRTGTQPQHF
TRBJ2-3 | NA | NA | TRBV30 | TGTGCCTGGAAGGGGTTGGCGGGCCGTAGCACAGATACGCAGTATTTT | CAWKGLAGRSTDTQYF
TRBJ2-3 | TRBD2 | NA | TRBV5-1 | TGCGCCAGCAGCTTGGATACCACTAGCGGAGATACGCAGTATTTT | CASSLDTTSGDTQYF
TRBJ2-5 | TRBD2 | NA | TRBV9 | TGTGCCAGCAGCGTAGGTTGGGGACTAGCGGGGGAAGAGACCCAGTACTTC | CASSVGWGLAGEETQYF
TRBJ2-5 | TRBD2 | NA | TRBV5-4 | TGTGCCAGCAGCGGGATAGCGGGGCCTCAAGAGACCCAGTACTTC | CASSGIAGPQETQYF
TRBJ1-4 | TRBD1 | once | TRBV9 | TGTGCCAGCGGGGCCGGGACAGGAAATGAAAAACTGTTTTTT | CASGAGTGNEKLFF
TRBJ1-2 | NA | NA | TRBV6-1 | TGTGCCAGCAGCGCGGGCGCGCTCTATGGCTACACCTTC | CASSAGALYGYTF
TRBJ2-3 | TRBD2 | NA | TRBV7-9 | TGTGCCAGCAGCTCGGGGACTAGCGGGAGGGCAGATACGCAGTATTTT | CASSSGTSGRADTQYF
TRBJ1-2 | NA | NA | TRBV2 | TGTGCCAGCAGTCCAGACAGTAACTATGGCTACACCTTC | CASSPDSNYGYTF
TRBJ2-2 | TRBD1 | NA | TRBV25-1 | TGTGCCAGCAGTGAATTTCAGGGGGCGCGCCCCGGGGAGCTGTTTTTT | CASSEFQGARPGELFF
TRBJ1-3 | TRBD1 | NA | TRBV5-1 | TGCGCCAGCAGCTTGGATGGACAGGGGCGGGGAAACACCATATATTTT | CASSLDGQGRGNTIYF
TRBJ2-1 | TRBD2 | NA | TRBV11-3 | TGTGCCAGCAGCCAACATATAGCGGGGAGCTCCTACAATGAGCAGTTCTTC | CASSQHIAGSSYNEQFF
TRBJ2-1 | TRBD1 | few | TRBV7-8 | TGTGCCAGCAGCTGGGGACAGGGGAGGTACAATGAGCAGTTCTTC | CASSWGQGRYNEQFF
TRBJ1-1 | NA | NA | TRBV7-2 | TGTGCCAGCAGCCTCGTGTGGGCTGAAGCTTTCTTT | CASSLVWAEAFF
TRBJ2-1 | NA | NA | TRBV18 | TGTGCCAGCTCACCCCTAAGCGGGTCCTACAATGAGCAGTTCTTC | CASSPLSGSYNEQFF
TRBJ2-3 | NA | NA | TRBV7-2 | TGTGCCAGCAGCTTAGTTGGCGGGGATACGCAGTATTTT | CASSLVGGDTQYF
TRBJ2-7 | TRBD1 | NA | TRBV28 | TGTGCCAGCAGTTTAATGGGGACAGGGTCCTACGAGCAGTACTTC | CASSLMGTGSYEQYF
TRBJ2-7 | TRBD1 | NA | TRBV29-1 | TGCAGCGTTGGAGAGACAGGGCCCTACGAGCAGTACTTC | CSVGETGPYEQYF
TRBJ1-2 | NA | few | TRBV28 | TGTGCCAGCACTCCCCTCGGGAATGCCTACACCTTC | CASTPLGNAYTF
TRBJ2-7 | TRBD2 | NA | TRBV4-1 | TGCGCCAGCAGCCAAGTTCGATCGGGAGGGCCCTACGAGCAGTACTTC | CASSQVRSGGPYEQYF
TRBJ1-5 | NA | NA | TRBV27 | TGTGCCAGCCTTGGGCGGGGCTTCGATAAGCCCCAGCATTTT | CASLGRGFDKPQHF
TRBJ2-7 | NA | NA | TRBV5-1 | TGCGCCAGCAGCTTGCCCTCCAGCGAGCAGTACTTC | CASSLPSSEQYF